The entry that follows covers one T cell receptor beta chain sequence. No antigen is known for it. The record originates from a study of T cell responses to AZD1222 COVID-19 vaccine. Overall study results and limits: Among the donors, most were white British and more were female, and clonal diversity was possibly underestimated. Following two doses of AZD1222, Spike-specific TCR breadth and depth rose.

In germline, CDR1 is MNHEY, CDR2 SVGEGT. V was cut by 5 bases and J by 1 base, with 9 bases left in between. The CDR3 spans 13 residues. Here immunoSEQ multiplex PCR was the method, and the copy in TCRdb shows in-frame clones only, minus some. The sample holds 130,000 or so clones, about 93% seen once. The chain uses TRBV6-2 or TRBV6-3 and TRBJ2-7; a weak D match, TRBD1 (6 bases). The specimen was peripheral blood, collected on day 0 of AZD1222 vaccination. The sequence was obtained from an adult in good health. For the CDR3, the DNA is TGTGCCAGCAGTCAGGGGAGATCCTACGAGCAGTACTTC. Amino acid sequence: CASSQGRSYEQYF.